A selection of T cell receptor beta chains follows, all from one sample in a study of OX40 agonist ivuxolimab in advanced cancers. Assay used: immunoSEQ multiplex PCR; TCRdb lists only in-frame clones, some missing. The sample carries tens of thousands of clones, 70% to 80% recorded once. Sequenced here: CD4+ or CD8+ T cells sorted from blood, sampled in a trial of the OX40 agonist ivuxolimab. Receptors originate from an adult with an advanced solid tumor such as melanoma, head and neck, liver or kidney cancer. Both conserved end residues are part of each CDR3. Each record gives: V gene, clone size, D gene, J gene, CDR3 protein, CDR3 DNA. D genes are given only for firm matches. Expanded clones are given a class, and other clones once, few, many or no size at all.

TRBV6-1,once,TRBD1,TRBJ1-1,CASSQRTGEAFF,TGTGCCAGCAGTCAACGGACAGGGGAAGCTTTCTTT
TRBV18,.,.,TRBJ1-1,CASSPSGNTEAFF,TGTGCCAGCTCACCATCAGGGAACACTGAAGCTTTCTTT
TRBV2,.,TRBD2,TRBJ2-7,CASRTSGRAGREQYF,TGTGCCAGCCGGACTAGCGGGAGGGCCGGGAGGGAGCAGTACTTC
TRBV6-5,.,.,TRBJ2-7,CATVTGISYEQYF,TGTGCCACTGTCACAGGGATCTCCTACGAGCAGTACTTC
TRBV5-1,.,.,TRBJ1-5,CASSEGGFNQPQHF,TGCGCCAGCAGCGAAGGGGGGTTCAATCAGCCCCAGCATTTT
TRBV30,.,TRBD1,TRBJ1-1,CAWGGQGDTEAFF,TGTGCCTGGGGGGGACAGGGCGACACTGAAGCTTTCTTT
TRBV7-2,.,.,TRBJ2-5,CASSLAVETQYF,TGTGCCAGCAGCTTAGCTGTAGAGACCCAGTACTTC
TRBV27,.,.,TRBJ1-6,CASSTNNSPLHF,TGTGCCAGCAGTACCAATAATTCACCCCTCCACTTT
TRBV10-1,once,.,TRBJ1-5,CASSDRPSSNQPQHF,TGCGCCAGCAGTGATCGCCCCAGCAGCAATCAGCCCCAGCATTTT
TRBV19,.,.,TRBJ1-2,CASRAGSTHYGYTF,TGTGCCAGTAGGGCAGGGAGTACTCACTATGGCTACACCTTC
TRBV9,.,.,TRBJ2-1,CASSPGTLREGEQFF,TGTGCCAGCAGCCCAGGGACCCTCCGAGAGGGTGAGCAGTTCTTC
TRBV6-5,.,.,TRBJ1-4,CASSYSGTNEKLFF,TGTGCCAGCAGTTACTCGGGGACTAATGAAAAACTGTTTTTT
TRBV2,few,.,TRBJ1-5,CASRPFRGPGNQPQHF,TGTGCCAGTCGACCGTTCCGGGGTCCGGGGAATCAGCCCCAGCATTTT
TRBV6-6,.,TRBD1,TRBJ2-7,CASRGTGDTYEQYF,TGTGCCAGCAGAGGGACAGGGGATACCTACGAGCAGTACTTC
TRBV5-8,.,.,TRBJ2-1,CASRDAGTSQFF,TGTGCCAGCAGGGATGCCGGGACTTCGCAGTTCTTC
TRBV7-8,once,.,TRBJ2-7,CASSGNQPGLTGQYF,TGTGCCAGCAGCGGCAACCAACCGGGACTCACGGGGCAGTACTTC
TRBV28,once,.,TRBJ1-2,CASSSGPPAYGYTF,TGTGCCAGCAGTTCCGGTCCGCCTGCCTATGGCTACACCTTC
TRBV11-2,.,.,TRBJ2-4,CASSSDLAKNIQYF,TGTGCCAGCAGCTCCGATTTAGCCAAAAACATTCAGTACTTC
TRBV7-2,.,TRBD1,TRBJ1-2,CASSPAPGQGHGYTF,TGTGCCAGCAGCCCCGCTCCGGGACAGGGTCATGGCTACACCTTC
TRBV5-8,.,.,TRBJ1-2,CASSFPFIDYGYTF,TGTGCCAGCAGCTTCCCGTTTATAGATTATGGCTACACCTTC
TRBV6-1,.,.,TRBJ2-5,CASSVRANQETQYF,TGTGCCAGCAGTGTTAGGGCCAACCAAGAGACCCAGTACTTC
TRBV19,few,.,TRBJ1-5,CASSHVGGNQPQHF,TGTGCCAGTAGTCATGTGGGGGGCAATCAGCCCCAGCATTTT
TRBV2,.,TRBD1,TRBJ1-5,CASSGTGGNQPQHF,TGTGCCAGCAGTGGGACAGGGGGTAATCAGCCCCAGCATTTT